The 27 T cell receptor beta chains given below trace back to one sample, sequenced in a study of blood T cell repertoires in COVID-19. The repertoire was sequenced with immunoSEQ multiplex PCR; TCRdb's copy has only in-frame clones and lacks some. The data show approximately 300,000 clones, 90% to 95% seen once. The sequenced sample was PBMCs or T cells enriched from blood (not recorded which). The receptors here all came from a woman younger than 45 who had been exposed to COVID-19.

The chain links TRBV7-2 to TRBJ1-6, with D unresolved. This CDR3 spans 15 amino acids. The germline CDR1 and CDR2 sequences are SGHTA and FQGNSA. V gave up 4 bases and J gave up 11 bases, with 18 bases separating them. The CDR3 nucleotides are TGTGCCAGCAGCTCAGATACCGGGATGGTGACACCCCTCCACTTT. As protein: CASSSDTGMVTPLHF.

CDR3 amino acids: CASSLNAGKGTEAFF. CDR3 nucleotide sequence: TGTGCCAGCTCCCTTAACGCCGGGAAGGGCACTGAAGCTTTCTTT. V gene TRBV18 combines with J gene TRBJ1-1; unclear D gene. The length of the CDR3 is 15 residues. V was shortened by 6 bases and J by 4 bases, with 18 bases between the two germline ends. CDR1 is KGHSH, CDR2 LQKENI, per germline.

The rearrangement uses TRBV5-1 and TRBJ1-2; D may be TRBD1 (6 bases). V lost 0 bases and J lost 1, with 13 bases in between. This CDR3 is built from 16 residues. Germline V gene lookup returns CDR1 SGHRS and CDR2 YFSETQ. The CDR3: CASSLVGQGINYGYTF. DNA for the CDR3: TGCGCCAGCAGCTTGGTAGGTCAGGGGATTAACTATGGCTACACCTTC.

This sequence joins TRBV10-3 and TRBJ1-2; D is ambiguous. The CDR3 has 17 residues. Looked up from germline, CDR1 is ENHRY and CDR2 is SYGVKD. Deletions cut 0 bases from V and 2 bases from J, with 16 bases between. Written as DNA, the CDR3 is TGTGCCATCAGTGAGTCGACGAGGCAGCCAGAGAACTATGGCTACACCTTC. Its translation: CAISESTRQPENYGYTF.

This clone was found once. The V call is TRBV27, the J call TRBJ1-5; a weak D match, TRBD1 (6 bases). The CDR3 consists of 13 residues. Germline V gene data show CDR1 as MNHEY and CDR2 as SMNVEV (reference sequence). V lost 4 bases to trimming and J lost 4 bases, with 8 bases between them. For the CDR3, the DNA is TGTGCCAGCAGTTGGACAGTTAATCAGCCCCAGCATTTT. It encodes CASSWTVNQPQHF.

The chain has TRBV12-3 or TRBV12-4 and TRBJ1-1; D not resolved. Between the trimmed V and J ends, which lost 3 bases and 6 bases, there was a span of 11 bases. This CDR3 contains 13 residues. The CDR3 loop reads CASSFRQKAEAFF. For the CDR3, the DNA is TGTGCCAGCAGTTTTCGACAAAAGGCTGAAGCTTTCTTT.

Notes on this clone: This CDR3 is also generated by other DNA sequences in the sample. The chain recombines TRBV11-2 with TRBJ2-7; TRBD1 is a possible D gene (6 bases). Trimming took 1 base from V and 2 from J, leaving 9 bases between them. The CDR3 is 14 residues long. Per the germline V gene, CDR1 is SGHAT and CDR2 is FQNNGV. CDR3 in DNA: TGTGCCAGCAGCTTAGGGGGGCAGCCCTACGAGCAGTACTTC. Its protein product is CASSLGGQPYEQYF.

This clone turned up a few times. The V and J genes are TRBV7-9 and TRBJ2-5; 9 nucleotides match TRBD1. Trimming took 4 bases from V and 5 from J; bases not matched to a gene: 8. This CDR3 is built from 15 residues. CDR1 is SEHNR, CDR2 FQNEAQ, per germline (reference sequence). Here the CDR3 DNA reads TGTGCCAGCAGCTCCCGGGACAGGGCGGGGGAGACCCAGTACTTC. Its protein is CASSSRDRAGETQYF.

V is TRBV3-1 (or the pseudogene TRBV3-2) and J is TRBJ2-3; weak D call: TRBD2 (6 bases). CDR3 length: 15 amino acids. Trimming took 3 bases from V and 1 from J, leaving 11 bases between them. Germline V gene data show CDR1 as LGHDT and CDR2 as YNNKEL (reference sequence). The CDR3 nucleotides are TGTGCCAGCAGCCACTTCGGGACTGGCACAGATACGCAGTATTTT. This encodes CASSHFGTGTDTQYF.

This chain links TRBV12-3 or TRBV12-4 with TRBJ2-7; D unresolved. The V gene lost 2 bases and the J gene lost 1 base, with 6 bases spanning the gap. CDR3 length: 13 amino acids. The DNA of the CDR3 is TGTGCCAGCAGTTTATCCAGTTCCTACGAGCAGTACTTC. This gives the protein CASSLSSSYEQYF.

The V call is TRBV5-1, the J call TRBJ2-3; D is possibly TRBD2 (5 bases). V was pared by 4 bases and J by 0 bases, with 15 bases between. Germline-derived CDR1 and CDR2 are SGHRS and YFSETQ. This CDR3 comprises 16 residues. The CDR3 sequence: CASSPSLTGSTDTQYF. CDR3 sequence (DNA): TGCGCCAGCAGCCCCTCCCTTACGGGGAGCACAGATACGCAGTATTTT.

CDR3 protein: CASSLDRQGAFF. DNA for the CDR3: TGTGCCAGCAGCCTTGATAGACAGGGTGCTTTCTTT. V usage is TRBV5-4 and J usage is TRBJ1-1, with 7 bases matching TRBD1. This CDR3 region has 12 residues. Germline lookup yields CDR1 SGHNT and CDR2 YYREEE (reference sequence). J gave up 11 bases and V 4 bases, and 8 bases lay outside the gene matches.

In this sample, this clone turned up once. The rearrangement links TRBV19 to TRBJ1-4; D perhaps matches TRBD1 (5 bases). The germline V and J ends were trimmed by 8 bases and 5 bases, with 15 bases remaining between them. This CDR3 spans 14 amino acids. Germline V gene data show CDR1 as LNHDA and CDR2 as SQIVND (reference sequence). CDR3 nucleotides: TGTGCCAGTCTAGCCGGGGGTAAAAATGAAAAACTGTTTTTT. Residues: CASLAGGKNEKLFF.

The V gene is TRBV6-5, the J gene TRBJ1-6; 10 bases align to TRBD1. Trimming removed 5 bases from V and 9 bases from J; junction bases left unmatched: 1. Germline-derived CDR1 and CDR2 are MNHEY and SVGAGI. This CDR3 has 13 residues. The CDR3 bases are TGTGCCAGCAGTCGGGACAGGGGTTCACCCCTCCACTTT. Its translation: CASSRDRGSPLHF.

The genes are TRBV3-1 (or the pseudogene TRBV3-2) and TRBJ1-5; unclear D gene. From germline, CDR1 is LGHDT and CDR2 YNNKEL (reference sequence). Deletions cut 4 bases from V and 1 base from J, with 11 bases between. The length of the CDR3 is 15 residues. The CDR3 bases are TGTGCCAGCAGCCGAGGGTGGTCGAGCAATCAGCCCCAGCATTTT. Translation gives CASSRGWSSNQPQHF.

The chain uses TRBV10-3 and TRBJ1-2, with 11 bases aligning to TRBD1. With 1 base clipped from V and 8 bases from J, the junction kept 9 bases outside the gene matches. In germline, CDR1 is ENHRY, CDR2 SYGVKD. The length of the CDR3 is 16 residues. The DNA of the CDR3 is TGTGCCATCAGTGAGTTGTGGACAGGGGGCGATGAGGGCTACACCTTC. Encoded protein: CAISELWTGGDEGYTF.

DNA of the CDR3: TGCGCCAGCAGCCAAGATAGTGCGGAGAAGAACACCGGGGAGCTGTTTTTT. This translates into CASSQDSAEKNTGELFF. V usage is TRBV4-1 and J usage is TRBJ2-2; D not certain. V lost 0 bases and J lost 1, with 12 bases in between. This CDR3 is 17 amino acids long. The germline gives CDR1 MGHRA, CDR2 YSYEKL.

The chain couples TRBV21-1 to TRBJ2-5; TRBD2 is the table's D call, not checked against the DNA. TRBV21-1 is reported as a pseudogene. The CDR3 loop spans 14 amino acids. CDR3 protein: CASSKGTRVETQYF. CDR3 sequence (DNA): TGTGCCAGCAGCAAAGGGACTAGGGTAGAGACCCAGTACTTC.

The chain employs TRBV19 and TRBJ2-1; a possible D gene is TRBD2 (6 bases). CDR3 length: 13 amino acids. Trimming stripped 5 bases from V and 15 bases from J, with 20 bases between. Germline CDR1 reads LNHDA; CDR2 reads SQIVND (reference sequence). In DNA, the CDR3 is TGTGCCAGTAGTCCCCCCGCCGGGACTTTAGGGTTCTTC. Its translation: CASSPPAGTLGFF. The full variable domain, completed using reference TRBV19 and TRBJ2-1, is DGGITQSPKYLFRKEGQNVTLSCEQNLNHDAMYWYRQDPGQGLRLIYYSQIVNDFQKGDIAEGYSVSREKKESFPLTVTSAQKNPTAFYLCASSPPAGTLGFFGPGTRLTVL.

The chain has TRBV18 and TRBJ1-2; D is unresolved. The CDR3 is 14 residues long. Germline loops: CDR1 KGHSH, CDR2 LQKENI. Trimming stripped 5 bases from V and 0 bases from J, with 10 bases between. The CDR3, as DNA: TGTGCCAGCTCAGAGCAGGAAACTAACTATGGCTACACCTTC. The encoded protein is CASSEQETNYGYTF.

The rearrangement uses TRBV3-1 (or the pseudogene TRBV3-2) and TRBJ2-5; 7 bases agree with TRBD1. The CDR3 extends over 16 amino acids. CDR1 is LGHDT, CDR2 YNNKEL, per germline (reference sequence). Trimming at V came to 2 bases and at J to 4 bases, leaving 10 bases not matched to a gene. The CDR3 DNA reads TGTGCCAGCAGCCAAACGGCAGGGGGATTGGGAGAGACCCAGTACTTC. Amino acid sequence: CASSQTAGGLGETQYF.

This chain uses TRBV4-2 with TRBJ2-5; TRBD1 agrees at 12 bases. This CDR3 spans 16 amino acids. The V gene end was trimmed by 4 bases and the J gene end by 7 bases; junction bases not matched to a gene: 10. Germline-derived CDR1 and CDR2 are LGHNA and YNFKEQ. The CDR3 bases are TGTGCCAGCAGCCTCACCGGGACAGGGGGCTCGGTGACCCAGTACTTC. Protein: CASSLTGTGGSVTQYF.

V gene TRBV6-5 combines with J gene TRBJ2-1; D not certain. The CDR3 runs to 14 residues. The ends were cut back, 0 bases at V and 5 bases at J, with 8 bases in the middle. The germline CDR1 and CDR2 sequences are MNHEY and SVGAGI. CDR3 in amino acids: CASSYSYRNNEQFF. The DNA of the CDR3 is TGTGCCAGCAGTTACTCCTACCGAAACAATGAGCAGTTCTTC.

The rearrangement uses TRBV6-5 and TRBJ1-1; 9 bases match TRBD1. J was trimmed by 1 base and V by 7 bases; bases with no gene match: 7. This CDR3 region has 15 residues. In germline, CDR1 is MNHEY, CDR2 SVGAGI. The CDR3 bases are TGTGCCAGCAACCCAGTGACAGGGGGGAACACTGAAGCTTTCTTT. It is translated as CASNPVTGGNTEAFF.

The rearrangement links TRBV10-2 to TRBJ2-1, with TRBD2 as a possible D gene (6 bases). The V gene lost 3 bases and the J gene lost 0 bases, with 12 bases spanning the gap. This CDR3 region has 16 residues. Germline V gene sequence: CDR1 WSHSY, CDR2 SAAADI. The DNA of the CDR3 is TGCGCCAGCAGTGAATGGGGACTCGGCTCCTACAATGAGCAGTTCTTC. Amino acid sequence: CASSEWGLGSYNEQFF.

The V call is TRBV7-7, the J call TRBJ1-5; 11 bases map to TRBD1. The CDR3 has 13 amino acids. After removal of 5 bases from V and 10 bases from J, the junction contained 4 bases not matched to a gene. Looked up from germline, CDR1 is SSHAT and CDR2 is FNYEAQ (reference sequence). This CDR3 reads CASSLGQGDPQHF. CDR3 nucleotides: TGTGCCAGCAGCCTGGGACAGGGGGATCCCCAGCATTTT.

The chain links TRBV2 to TRBJ2-3; 7 bases map to TRBD1. CDR1 and CDR2 (germline): SNHLY, FYNNEI. This CDR3 region has 14 residues. Losses at the gene ends were 6 bases for V and 2 bases for J; bases not matched to a gene: 5. The CDR3 loop is CASRTGSHTDTQYF. In DNA, the CDR3 is TGTGCCAGCAGGACAGGGTCCCACACAGATACGCAGTATTTT.